The rows below give T cell receptor beta chains drawn from one sample of a study of Tregs in tolerant kidney transplant recipients. Profiled with immunoSEQ multiplex PCR; TCRdb holds only in-frame clones, not every one. This sample yields about 240,000 clones, of which around 82% are seen a single time; approximately 0.69% belongs to the top ten. The sequencing input was CD4+ T cells from blood. All receptors come from a human donor in good health. Each CDR3 is given with its conserved first and last residue. Each record gives: V gene, clone size, D gene, J gene, CDR3 protein, CDR3 DNA. A D gene is named only where the DNA matches it firmly. Not all rows give a size; the values are once, few, many and, for expanded clones, a class.

v_call: TRBV19; clone_size: NA; d_call: NA; j_call: TRBJ1-2; cdr3_aa: CASSQDSRRGGYTF; cdr3_nt: TGTGCCAGTAGTCAGGACAGCCGACGGGGTGGCTACACCTTC
v_call: TRBV6-5; clone_size: NA; d_call: NA; j_call: TRBJ2-5; cdr3_aa: CASSQTMGSPETQYF; cdr3_nt: TGTGCCAGCAGCCAAACGATGGGGTCCCCGGAGACCCAGTACTTC
v_call: TRBV5-1; clone_size: few; d_call: NA; j_call: TRBJ2-5; cdr3_aa: CASSLGVSEETQYF; cdr3_nt: TGCGCCAGCAGCTTGGGGGTCAGCGAAGAGACCCAGTACTTC
v_call: TRBV5-6; clone_size: NA; d_call: NA; j_call: TRBJ2-7; cdr3_aa: CASSLVGQGYEQYF; cdr3_nt: TGTGCCAGCAGCTTGGTAGGGCAGGGCTACGAGCAGTACTTC
v_call: TRBV13; clone_size: NA; d_call: TRBD1; j_call: TRBJ2-4; cdr3_aa: CASSLPRDRGRGGQNIQYF; cdr3_nt: TGTGCCAGCAGTCTACCCCGGGACAGGGGGCGTGGGGGTCAAAACATTCAGTACTTC
v_call: TRBV18; clone_size: NA; d_call: NA; j_call: TRBJ1-6; cdr3_aa: CALGGSYNSPLHF; cdr3_nt: TGTGCCTTAGGCGGCTCCTATAATTCACCCCTCCACTTT
v_call: TRBV10-3; clone_size: once; d_call: NA; j_call: TRBJ2-7; cdr3_aa: CAISQSSYEQYF; cdr3_nt: TGTGCCATCAGCCAAAGCTCCTACGAGCAGTACTTC
v_call: TRBV4-1; clone_size: NA; d_call: TRBD2; j_call: TRBJ2-3; cdr3_aa: CASSQQPSGGTDTQYF; cdr3_nt: TGCGCCAGCAGCCAGCAACCTAGCGGGGGGACAGATACGCAGTATTTT
v_call: TRBV7-7; clone_size: NA; d_call: NA; j_call: TRBJ2-5; cdr3_aa: CASSPTGPAETQYF; cdr3_nt: TGTGCCAGCAGCCCCACCGGGCCGGCGGAGACCCAGTACTTC
v_call: TRBV11-3; clone_size: NA; d_call: NA; j_call: TRBJ1-1; cdr3_aa: CASSPRGVNTEAFF; cdr3_nt: TGTGCCAGCAGCCCCCGGGGCGTGAACACTGAAGCTTTCTTT
v_call: TRBV27; clone_size: NA; d_call: NA; j_call: TRBJ1-5; cdr3_aa: CASTPGGGGANQPQHF; cdr3_nt: TGTGCCAGCACCCCGGGGGGTGGGGGGGCCAATCAGCCCCAGCATTTT
v_call: TRBV2; clone_size: once; d_call: TRBD2; j_call: TRBJ2-7; cdr3_aa: CASSVSSGGAYEQYF; cdr3_nt: TGTGCCAGCAGTGTAAGTAGCGGGGGAGCCTACGAGCAGTACTTC
v_call: TRBV5-1; clone_size: NA; d_call: TRBD1; j_call: TRBJ2-1; cdr3_aa: CASSLSPGQPGNEQFF; cdr3_nt: TGCGCCAGCAGCTTGTCCCCGGGACAGCCAGGCAATGAGCAGTTCTTC
v_call: TRBV5-4; clone_size: NA; d_call: NA; j_call: TRBJ1-1; cdr3_aa: CASSLDPGTAEAFF; cdr3_nt: TGTGCCAGCAGCTTGGACCCTGGAACGGCTGAAGCTTTCTTT
v_call: TRBV9; clone_size: NA; d_call: NA; j_call: TRBJ2-5; cdr3_aa: CASSLRGQETQYF; cdr3_nt: TGTGCCAGCAGCCTTCGGGGCCAAGAGACCCAGTACTTC
v_call: TRBV19; clone_size: NA; d_call: TRBD1; j_call: TRBJ1-2; cdr3_aa: CASSGTGVGYGYTF; cdr3_nt: TGTGCCAGTAGTGGCACAGGGGTGGGGTATGGCTACACCTTC
v_call: TRBV19; clone_size: NA; d_call: TRBD2; j_call: TRBJ2-5; cdr3_aa: CASSDTSGRAWETQYF; cdr3_nt: TGTGCCAGTAGTGATACTAGCGGGAGGGCATGGGAGACCCAGTACTTC
v_call: TRBV30; clone_size: NA; d_call: TRBD1; j_call: TRBJ1-3; cdr3_aa: CAWKVRDRVLWNTIYF; cdr3_nt: TGTGCCTGGAAGGTGCGGGACAGGGTTCTATGGAACACCATATATTTT
v_call: TRBV4-1; clone_size: NA; d_call: NA; j_call: TRBJ1-2; cdr3_aa: CASSQGGGYGYTF; cdr3_nt: TGCGCCAGCAGCCAAGGGGGCGGCTATGGCTACACCTTC
v_call: TRBV2; clone_size: NA; d_call: NA; j_call: TRBJ2-7; cdr3_aa: CASSPDWTSSYEQYF; cdr3_nt: TGTGCCAGCAGTCCAGACTGGACCAGCTCCTACGAGCAGTACTTC
v_call: TRBV6-5; clone_size: NA; d_call: NA; j_call: TRBJ2-7; cdr3_aa: CASGQPPYEQYF; cdr3_nt: TGTGCCAGCGGACAGCCCCCCTACGAGCAGTACTTC
v_call: TRBV6-5; clone_size: NA; d_call: NA; j_call: TRBJ1-1; cdr3_aa: CASSYSGSTNTEAFF; cdr3_nt: TGTGCCAGCAGTTACTCGGGCAGCACCAACACTGAAGCTTTCTTT
v_call: TRBV5-4; clone_size: NA; d_call: NA; j_call: TRBJ1-1; cdr3_aa: CASSSTKGGNTEAFF; cdr3_nt: TGTGCCAGCAGCTCCACTAAGGGGGGGAACACTGAAGCTTTCTTT
v_call: TRBV4-2; clone_size: NA; d_call: NA; j_call: TRBJ2-2; cdr3_aa: CASSQVGGGGAFGELFF; cdr3_nt: TGTGCCAGCAGCCAAGTGGGTGGAGGGGGCGCCTTCGGGGAGCTGTTTTTT
v_call: TRBV5-4; clone_size: NA; d_call: TRBD2; j_call: TRBJ2-5; cdr3_aa: CASSFPGTSGGLGQETQYF; cdr3_nt: TGTGCCAGCAGCTTTCCCGGGACTAGCGGGGGGCTAGGTCAAGAGACCCAGTACTTC
v_call: TRBV7-3; clone_size: NA; d_call: NA; j_call: TRBJ1-1; cdr3_aa: CASSLRRDTEAFF; cdr3_nt: TGTGCCAGCAGCTTAAGGAGGGACACTGAAGCTTTCTTT
v_call: TRBV30; clone_size: NA; d_call: NA; j_call: TRBJ2-2; cdr3_aa: CAWSVAGGTGELFF; cdr3_nt: TGTGCCTGGAGTGTAGCTGGGGGAACCGGGGAGCTGTTTTTT
v_call: TRBV19; clone_size: NA; d_call: NA; j_call: TRBJ2-5; cdr3_aa: CASSPHPPIPYQETQYF; cdr3_nt: TGTGCCAGTAGTCCCCATCCTCCCATACCGTACCAAGAGACCCAGTACTTC
v_call: TRBV6-6; clone_size: NA; d_call: TRBD1; j_call: TRBJ1-1; cdr3_aa: CASSYGPDRVITEAFF; cdr3_nt: TGTGCCAGCAGTTACGGACCTGACAGGGTAATAACTGAAGCTTTCTTT
v_call: TRBV2; clone_size: NA; d_call: NA; j_call: TRBJ2-7; cdr3_aa: CARGDSTGTRTSEQYF; cdr3_nt: TGTGCCAGGGGGGACTCCACCGGGACAAGGACGTCCGAGCAGTACTTC
v_call: TRBV6-4; clone_size: NA; d_call: NA; j_call: TRBJ1-1; cdr3_aa: CASKRTENTEAFF; cdr3_nt: TGTGCCAGCAAACGGACAGAGAACACTGAAGCTTTCTTT
v_call: TRBV10-3; clone_size: NA; d_call: NA; j_call: TRBJ2-1; cdr3_aa: CAISEWSSRDNEQFF; cdr3_nt: TGTGCCATCAGTGAATGGTCTAGCCGCGACAATGAGCAGTTCTTC
v_call: TRBV30; clone_size: few; d_call: NA; j_call: TRBJ2-2; cdr3_aa: CAWSVWWPETGRHTGELFF; cdr3_nt: TGTGCCTGGAGTGTATGGTGGCCCGAGACAGGGAGGCACACCGGGGAGCTGTTTTTT
v_call: TRBV5-1; clone_size: NA; d_call: NA; j_call: TRBJ1-2; cdr3_aa: CASSLDSVGVGDGYTF; cdr3_nt: TGCGCCAGCAGCTTGGACTCGGTAGGGGTGGGCGATGGCTACACCTTC